This T cell receptor (beta chain) was sequenced in a study of breast tumors, draining lymph nodes, adjacent tissues (dated by TCRdb to between 2015 and 2016). Background for the entire study: In breast cancer patients, the study compared the TCR beta repertoires of tumor, adjacent nontumor tissue and axillary lymph nodes. The study was designed to assess the relationships and possible T-cell exchange between tumor, surrounding tissue and draining lymph node repertoires in human breast cancer.

The sample holds many counts of this clonotype. What this receptor recognizes is not known. No per-base quality is available; no much larger clone lies one base away. The instrument given in TCRdb is Illumina HiSeq 2000. TCR beta chain libraries were generated by multiplex PCR amplification. High-throughput sequencing was used to analyze the amplified TCR beta chain products. Clones were called with MiXCR by TCRdb after fastp trimmed the public reads at Q25, and only in-frame beta chains were retained. Rows merge per CDR3 protein into single entries with the most common DNA and genes. The sample records 26,000 or so distinct CDR3 sequences, approximately 23% of which are singletons. The ten top clones hold approximately 15% of the sample. General study outcomes and caveats: Tumor and nontumor tissue repertoires were found to be significantly more similar in luminal-like than in basal-like breast cancer. The data were judged consistent with most tumor T cells deriving from the lymph node and then expanding within tumor tissue. The conclusion that tumor T cells originate in lymph nodes was framed as consistent with a hypothesis rather than directly demonstrated. Tumor T-cell repertoires showed less diversity than lymph node repertoires and more diversity than nontumor tissue repertoires, and tumor T-cell repertoires showed preferential V and J gene usage.

The origin of this receptor is a female donor with breast cancer. Some clones in this sample may be carry-over from other donors' samples. The sample taken for sequencing was breast tumor tissue.

The CDR3 loop reads CASSPRTSYGYTF. The nucleotide sequence reads TGTGCCAGCAGTCCGAGGACAAGCTATGGCTACACCTTC. The chain is encoded by TRBV27 joined to TRBJ1-2; TRBD1 might be the D gene, on 5 matching bases. Reading the germline V gene (reference sequence) gives CDR1 MNHEY and CDR2 SMNVEV. The CDR3 numbers 13 residues from cysteine through phenylalanine. The read is trimmed to its CDR3 DNA, 39 bases read in frame from base 1. Trimming takes 5 bases from V and 4 bases from J, and the germline ends sit 11 bases apart.